The 18 T cell receptor beta chains presented below share a single source sample, sequenced in a study of technical replicates of blood from a few donors. TCRdb's copy holds only in-frame clones and misses some; the assay was immunoSEQ multiplex PCR. The table lists 76,000 or so clones, about 91% of them singletons. The specimen sequenced was T cells isolated from PBMCs. The source is a human donor in good health.

The chain links TRBV7-2 to TRBJ2-1; 7 bases are shared with TRBD2. CDR1 is SGHTA and CDR2 is FQGNSA in the germline V gene. The CDR3 runs to 16 residues. V lost 3 bases and J lost 4; bases outside the gene matches: 9. DNA of the CDR3: TGTGCCAGCAGCTTGGGGGGGTTTGGAGATTACAATGAGCAGTTCTTC. Translated: CASSLGGFGDYNEQFF.

This clone came up once. This chain joins TRBV6-1 and TRBJ1-1; D unclear. The CDR3 is 15 residues long. The V gene's germline CDR1 is MNHNS and CDR2 SASEGT. Between the trimmed V and J ends, which lost 7 bases and 1 base, there was a span of 16 bases. The CDR3 DNA is TGTGCCAGCATAGGACCAGAGGGCGGGAACACTGAAGCTTTCTTT. Translating it yields CASIGPEGGNTEAFF.

The chain links TRBV27 to TRBJ2-3; D possibly corresponds to TRBD1 (5 bases). The germline V gene encodes CDR1 MNHEY and CDR2 SMNVEV (reference sequence). The CDR3 loop spans 14 amino acids. The ends were cut back, 10 bases at V and 3 bases at J, with 17 bases in the middle. The CDR3 sequence is CANLKAGATDTQYF. In DNA form, the CDR3 reads TGTGCCAACCTGAAGGCTGGGGCGACAGATACGCAGTATTTT.

V gene TRBV5-1 combines with J gene TRBJ1-1; weak D call: TRBD1 (5 bases). CDR1 is SGHRS, CDR2 YFSETQ, per germline. Trimming cost V 2 bases and J 0 bases, with 8 bases left between them. This CDR3 has 14 amino acids. The CDR3 DNA reads TGCGCCAGCAGCTTAGGGGTCGTGAACACTGAAGCTTTCTTT. It translates to CASSLGVVNTEAFF.

V gene TRBV7-2 combines with J gene TRBJ1-3; tentative D call: TRBD1 (5 bases). The germline CDR1 and CDR2 sequences are SGHTA and FQGNSA. V was cut by 6 bases and J by 1 base, with 7 bases left in between. The CDR3 consists of 13 residues. DNA for the CDR3: TGTGCCAGCAGGCAGGGTTCTGGAAACACCATATATTTT. This encodes CASRQGSGNTIYF.

The table lists this clone with a count of one. This chain links TRBV4-1 with TRBJ2-3; 7 bases are shared with TRBD2. The CDR3 runs 15 residues. J was trimmed by 5 bases and V by 4 bases; bases with no gene match: 9. Per germline, CDR1 MGHRA and CDR2 YSYEKL. The CDR3 loop is CASSLSAGVGDTQYF. CDR3 coding DNA: TGCGCCAGCAGCCTCTCGGCGGGAGTAGGAGATACGCAGTATTTT.

The chain carries TRBV25-1 and TRBJ2-5; a weak D match, TRBD2 (6 bases). Per germline, CDR1 MGHDK and CDR2 SYGVNS. This CDR3 comprises 15 residues. With 0 bases removed from V and 5 bases from J, the gap between germline ends came to 13 bases. CDR3 residues: CASSEYGTAGETQYF. The CDR3 coding sequence is TGTGCCAGCAGTGAATATGGCACGGCGGGGGAGACCCAGTACTTC.

The V gene is TRBV15, the J gene TRBJ1-1; D perhaps matches TRBD1 (5 bases). The CDR3 extends over 14 amino acids. Per germline, CDR1 LNHNV and CDR2 YYDKDF (reference sequence). V was pared by 0 bases and J by 9 bases, with 14 bases between. The CDR3 reads CATSRDPVQEKAFF. Here the CDR3 DNA reads TGTGCCACCAGCAGAGATCCCGTACAGGAGAAAGCTTTCTTT. The whole variable domain, remainder taken from reference TRBV15 and TRBJ1-1, is DAMVIQNPRYQVTQFGKPVTLSCSQTLNHNVMYWYQQKSSQAPKLLFHYYDKDFNNEADTPDNFQSRRPNTSFCFLDIRSPGLGDTAMYLCATSRDPVQEKAFFGQGTRLTVV.

A single count supports this clone. The rearrangement uses TRBV6-5 and TRBJ2-1; 10 bases fit TRBD2. The germline V gene encodes CDR1 MNHEY and CDR2 SVGAGI. Losses at the gene ends were 2 bases for V and 5 bases for J; bases not matched to a gene: 6. The CDR3 length is 16 residues. CDR3 protein: CASSYSLTSGDNEQFF. In nucleotides, the CDR3 is TGTGCCAGCAGTTACAGCTTAACTAGCGGGGACAATGAGCAGTTCTTC.

V usage is TRBV19 and J usage is TRBJ1-2; 8 positions match TRBD1. CDR1 LNHDA and CDR2 SQIVND come from the germline V gene (reference sequence). V shed 4 bases, J shed 4 bases, and the junction held 8 bases outside the gene matches. The CDR3 loop spans 15 amino acids. The CDR3 region has the DNA TGTGCCAGTAGTACTCGGACAGGGTCCCCCTATGGCTACACCTTC. This gives the protein CASSTRTGSPYGYTF.

J is TRBJ2-7 and V is TRBV6-6, with D perhaps TRBD2 (6 bases). V lost 0 bases, J lost 4 bases, and 7 bases lay in between. CDR3 size: 13 residues. Germline CDR1 and CDR2: MNHNY and SVGAGI (reference sequence). Written as DNA, the CDR3 is TGTGCCAGCAGTTACTCGGGACTTTACGAGCAGTACTTC. It is translated as CASSYSGLYEQYF.

This chain joins TRBV5-6 and TRBJ2-7; D perhaps matches TRBD1 (5 bases). Germline CDR1 SGHDT, CDR2 YYEEEE. This CDR3 has 14 residues. Trimming removed 5 bases at V and 2 bases at J, with 14 bases between. CDR3 nucleotides: TGTGCCAGCAGAACGGACACCTCCACCTACGAGCAGTACTTC. It codes for CASRTDTSTYEQYF.

V usage is TRBV5-6 and J usage is TRBJ2-3; D might be TRBD2 (6 bases). The germline V gene has CDR1 SGHDT and CDR2 YYEEEE. V lost 3 bases to trimming and J lost 9 bases, with 20 bases between them. CDR3 length: 15 amino acids. The CDR3 loop reads CASSSGSFREGTQYF. In DNA, the CDR3 is TGTGCCAGCAGCTCCGGGAGTTTCAGAGAAGGGACGCAGTATTTT.

The chain joins TRBV27 to TRBJ2-7; TRBD2 agrees at 8 bases. V shed 3 bases and J 3 bases; nucleotides not matched to a gene: 4. Germline V gene sequence: CDR1 MNHEY, CDR2 SMNVEV (reference sequence). The CDR3 consists of 14 residues. The CDR3 sequence is CASSLSGGHYEQYF. CDR3 nucleotides: TGTGCCAGCAGTTTGTCGGGGGGGCACTACGAGCAGTACTTC.

The V call is TRBV27, the J call TRBJ2-7, with a tentative D call TRBD1 (6 bases). V lost 4 bases, J lost 0 bases, and 7 bases lay in between. Germline CDR1 reads MNHEY; CDR2 reads SMNVEV (reference sequence). This CDR3 contains 13 residues. The CDR3 region has the DNA TGTGCCAGCAGTTGGGACAACTCCTACGAGCAGTACTTC. It codes for CASSWDNSYEQYF.

The CDR3 nucleotides read TGTGCCAGCAGCGCTAGTCAGGGCTCGAATGAGCAGTTCTTC. Translation: CASSASQGSNEQFF. The V call is TRBV7-8, the J call TRBJ2-1; D perhaps matches TRBD1 (5 bases). The CDR3 consists of 14 residues. Germline V gives CDR1 SGHVS, CDR2 FQNEAQ. Trimming pared 5 bases from V and 7 bases from J, leaving 15 bases between.

This clone is a singleton in its sample. The chain employs TRBV10-1 and TRBJ2-3; D possibly corresponds to TRBD1 (5 bases). V shed 6 bases and J shed 2 bases, with 12 bases lying between them. This CDR3 is 14 amino acids long. Looked up from germline, CDR1 is WNHNN and CDR2 is SYGVQD (reference sequence). CDR3 region: CASRGAEITDTQYF. CDR3 sequence (DNA): TGCGCCAGCAGAGGGGCAGAGATCACAGATACGCAGTATTTT.

This chain connects TRBV15 to TRBJ2-1; 7 bases match TRBD2. Germline CDR1 is LNHNV and CDR2 is YYDKDF (reference sequence). With V trimmed by 0 bases and J by 6 bases, 5 bases remained unmatched. The CDR3 is made up of 15 amino acids. The CDR3 spells CATSRDPGTINEQFF. DNA for the CDR3: TGTGCCACCAGCAGAGATCCCGGGACTATCAATGAGCAGTTCTTC.